Shown below are 20 T cell receptor beta chains from a single sample sequenced in a study of T cell responses to AZD1222 COVID-19 vaccine. Profiling relied on immunoSEQ multiplex PCR, and the TCRdb table lists in-frame clones only, not all of them. In the table there are roughly 120,000 clones, over 75% of which are singletons. Here the sequenced sample was peripheral blood, taken on day 0 of AZD1222 vaccination. The receptors derive from an adult in good health.

The genes are TRBV19 and TRBJ2-4, with 9 nucleotides matching TRBD1. Per the germline V gene, CDR1 is LNHDA and CDR2 is SQIVND (reference sequence). The length of the CDR3 is 15 residues. V gave up 5 bases and J gave up 2 bases; unmatched junction bases: 4. The CDR3 spells CASSRQGGTKNIQYF. DNA of the CDR3: TGTGCCAGTAGTCGACAGGGGGGGACCAAAAACATTCAGTACTTC.

The chain uses TRBV18 and TRBJ1-2; 7 bases are a match to TRBD1. The CDR3 sequence is 13 residues long. The germline gives CDR1 KGHSH, CDR2 LQKENI. J lost 6 bases, V lost 2 bases, and 3 bases had no gene match. This chain's CDR3 is CASSPGTEHGYTF. The CDR3 bases are TGTGCCAGCTCACCAGGGACAGAGCATGGCTACACCTTC.

The rearrangement links TRBV12-3 or TRBV12-4 to TRBJ1-2; the match to TRBD1 covers 7 bases. Losses at the gene ends were 6 bases for V and 8 bases for J; bases not matched to a gene: 6. The CDR3 totals 12 residues. In DNA, the CDR3 is TGTGCCAGCAGAGGACAGGTCTTAGGCTACACCTTC. This translates into CASRGQVLGYTF.

The V and J genes are TRBV6-5 and TRBJ1-5; no clear D. The CDR3 spans 15 residues. The V end was cut by 5 bases, the J end by 1 base, with 12 bases between. The V gene's germline CDR1 is MNHEY and CDR2 SVGAGI. The CDR3 protein is CASSPRLWSNQPQHF. CDR3 nucleotides: TGTGCCAGCAGTCCCAGACTTTGGAGCAATCAGCCCCAGCATTTT.

This clone was found once. The rearrangement links TRBV7-3 to TRBJ1-6, with TRBD1 identical over 7 bases. Germline CDR1 is SGHTA and CDR2 is FQGTGA. This CDR3 has 14 amino acids. Trimming took 2 bases from V and 7 from J; bases not matched to a gene: 2. For the CDR3, the DNA is TGTGCCAGCAGCTTAGGACAGGAGAATTCACCCCTCCACTTT. Translated: CASSLGQENSPLHF.

The chain joins TRBV5-1 to TRBJ2-1; D might be TRBD1 or TRBD2, each matching 6 bases. V was pared by 1 base and J by 0 bases, with 11 bases between. The CDR3 spans 16 residues. The germline V gene encodes CDR1 SGHRS and CDR2 YFSETQ. CDR3 amino acids: CASSLKGGSSYNEQFF. In DNA form, the CDR3 reads TGCGCCAGCAGCTTGAAAGGGGGGAGCTCCTACAATGAGCAGTTCTTC. Combining the CDR3 with reference TRBV5-1 and TRBJ2-1 gives the whole variable domain KAGVTQTPRYLIKTRGQQVTLSCSPISGHRSVSWYQQTPGQGLQFLFEYFSETQRNKGNFPGRFSGRQFSNSRSEMNVSTLELGDSALYLCASSLKGGSSYNEQFFGPGTRLTVL.

The genes are TRBV10-3 and TRBJ1-2; 11 nucleotides agree with TRBD1. J was trimmed by 7 bases and V by 6 bases; bases with no gene match: 7. The CDR3 is made up of 14 amino acids. Germline V gene sequence: CDR1 ENHRY, CDR2 SYGVKD. The CDR3 loop is CAIRETGTGGGYTF. The CDR3 nucleotides are TGTGCCATCAGAGAGACCGGGACAGGGGGTGGCTACACCTTC.

V is TRBV2 and J is TRBJ2-4; TRBD1 matches 8 bases. J gave up 6 bases and V 4 bases, and 14 bases lay outside the gene matches. This CDR3 has 17 residues. Germline V lookup: CDR1 SNHLY, CDR2 FYNNEI. The DNA for the CDR3 is TGTGCCAGCAGTGTGGCCCCTTCGACAGGGGCAAGAAACATTCAGTACTTC. Translation: CASSVAPSTGARNIQYF. Supplemented by reference TRBV2 and TRBJ2-4, the full variable domain reads EPEVTQTPSHQVTQMGQEVILRCVPISNHLYFYWYRQILGQKVEFLVSFYNNEISEKSEIFDDQFSVERPDGSNFTLKIRSTKLEDSAMYFCASSVAPSTGARNIQYFGAGTRLSVL.

V is TRBV7-2 and J is TRBJ1-4; D unresolved. Trimming removed 3 bases at V and 8 bases at J, with 10 bases between. This CDR3 region has 13 residues. Germline CDR1 reads SGHTA; CDR2 reads FQGNSA. CDR3 bases: TGTGCCAGCAGCTTGGTTCCCGGCGAAAAACTGTTTTTT. As protein: CASSLVPGEKLFF.

J is TRBJ1-1 and V is TRBV6-5; D is uncertain. The CDR3 covers 11 residues. V was clipped by 5 bases and J by 4 bases, with 5 bases between them. CDR1 is MNHEY and CDR2 is SVGAGI in the germline V gene. CDR3 nucleotide sequence: TGTGCCAGCAGTCGCGGCACTGAAGCTTTCTTT. Translating it yields CASSRGTEAFF.

This clone has just one count. This chain joins TRBV5-4 and TRBJ2-2; D is ambiguous. The CDR3 covers 14 residues. With 2 bases removed from V and 8 bases from J, the gap between germline ends came to 13 bases. The germline gives CDR1 SGHNT, CDR2 YYREEE (reference sequence). In DNA form, the CDR3 reads TGTGCCAGCAGCTTCCCCGGTACAATTGGGGAGCTGTTTTTT. Translation gives CASSFPGTIGELFF.

This chain's CDR3 is CASSLGTGSMDTEAFF. The CDR3 DNA reads as TGTGCCAGCAGCTTAGGAACGGGGAGCATGGACACTGAAGCTTTCTTT. J is TRBJ1-1 and V is TRBV7-9; D is undetermined. Trimming stripped 1 base from V and 3 bases from J, with 15 bases between. This CDR3 has 16 residues. Germline V gives CDR1 SEHNR, CDR2 FQNEAQ (reference sequence).

This chain connects TRBV29-1 to TRBJ2-7; D may be TRBD1 or TRBD2 (6 bases each). CDR1 and CDR2 from the germline V gene are SQVTM and ANQGSEA. This CDR3 is built from 15 residues. The V and J ends lost 4 bases and 1 base respectively, with 17 bases between them. The CDR3 protein is CSVGGRTVFSYEQYF. CDR3 DNA: TGCAGCGTTGGTGGGAGGACAGTATTTTCCTACGAGCAGTACTTC.

J is TRBJ1-1 and V is TRBV28; unclear D gene. The CDR3 has 15 residues. In germline, CDR1 is MDHEN, CDR2 SYDVKM. V lost 4 bases and J lost 4, with 16 bases in between. The CDR3 reads CASSSPARRGTEAFF. As DNA, the CDR3 is TGTGCCAGCAGTTCCCCGGCCCGCCGAGGCACTGAAGCTTTCTTT.

This clone was detected only once. The rearrangement links TRBV9 to TRBJ2-1, with D possibly TRBD2 on 6 matching bases. Germline V gene sequence: CDR1 SGDLS, CDR2 YYNGEE. This CDR3 spans 14 amino acids. With 7 bases removed from V and 2 bases from J, the gap between germline ends came to 13 bases. CDR3 in amino acids: CASSPGAPYNEQFF. The CDR3 DNA follows: TGTGCCAGCTCGCCGGGAGCCCCCTACAATGAGCAGTTCTTC.

The CDR3 bases are TGCGCCAGCAGCTTCTCCCAGCCCAACTATGGCTACACCTTC. Translated: CASSFSQPNYGYTF. The chain is built from TRBV5-1 and TRBJ1-2; D unclear. Looked up from germline, CDR1 is SGHRS and CDR2 is YFSETQ. The V gene lost 2 bases and the J gene lost 2 bases, with 10 bases spanning the gap. The CDR3 has 14 amino acids.

This rearrangement joins TRBV5-1 to TRBJ1-6; D might be TRBD1 (6 bases). Per germline, CDR1 SGHRS and CDR2 YFSETQ. This CDR3 comprises 17 residues. Deletions cut 1 base from V and 7 bases from J, with 18 bases between. The CDR3 DNA reads as TGCGCCAGCAGCTTGAAGATGGCAGGACAGACCAATTCACCCCTCCACTTT. Its translation is CASSLKMAGQTNSPLHF.

The chain joins TRBV27 to TRBJ1-5, with D maybe TRBD1 (5 bases). V lost 3 bases, J lost 5 bases, and 8 bases lay in between. CDR1 is MNHEY and CDR2 is SMNVEV in the germline V gene (reference sequence). This CDR3 has 13 amino acids. This chain's CDR3 is CASSFWGDQPQHF. The CDR3 DNA is TGTGCCAGCAGTTTTTGGGGGGATCAGCCCCAGCATTTT.

This clone appeared a single time. The chain recombines TRBV19 with TRBJ1-4; D might be TRBD1 (5 bases). This CDR3 is built from 13 residues. Trimming took 6 bases from V and 8 from J, leaving 13 bases between them. Germline V lookup: CDR1 LNHDA, CDR2 SQIVND (reference sequence). DNA for the CDR3: TGTGCCAGTAGGAGTGGGGCGAGAGAAAAACTGTTTTTT. Amino acids: CASRSGAREKLFF.

A few counts support this clone. V and J are TRBV18 and TRBJ2-2; TRBD1 is a possible D gene (5 bases). Germline V CDR1 and CDR2: KGHSH, LQKENI. V was cut by 0 bases and J by 2 bases, with 13 bases left in between. The CDR3 loop spans 17 amino acids. CDR3 nucleotide sequence: TGTGCCAGCTCACCACCGTACAGGACCGATAACACCGGGGAGCTGTTTTTT. Its translation is CASSPPYRTDNTGELFF.